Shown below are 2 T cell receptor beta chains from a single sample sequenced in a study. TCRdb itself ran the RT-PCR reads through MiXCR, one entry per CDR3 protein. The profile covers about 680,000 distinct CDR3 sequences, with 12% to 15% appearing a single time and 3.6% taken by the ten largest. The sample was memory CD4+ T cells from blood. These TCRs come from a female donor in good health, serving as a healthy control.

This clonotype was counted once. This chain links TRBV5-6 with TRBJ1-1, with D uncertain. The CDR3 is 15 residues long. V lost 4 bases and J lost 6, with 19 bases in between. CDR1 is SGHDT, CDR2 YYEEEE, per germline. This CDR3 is CASSPDGGYVSEAFF. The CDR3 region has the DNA TGTGCCAGCAGCCCTGATGGCGGTTACGTCTCTGAAGCTTTCTTT.

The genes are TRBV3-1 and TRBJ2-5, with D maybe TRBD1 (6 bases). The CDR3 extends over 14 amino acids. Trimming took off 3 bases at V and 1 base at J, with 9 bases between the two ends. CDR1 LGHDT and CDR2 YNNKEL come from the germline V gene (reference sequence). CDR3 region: CASSHRDIQETQYF. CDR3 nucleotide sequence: TGTGCCAGCAGCCACAGGGACATCCAAGAGACCCAGTACTTC.